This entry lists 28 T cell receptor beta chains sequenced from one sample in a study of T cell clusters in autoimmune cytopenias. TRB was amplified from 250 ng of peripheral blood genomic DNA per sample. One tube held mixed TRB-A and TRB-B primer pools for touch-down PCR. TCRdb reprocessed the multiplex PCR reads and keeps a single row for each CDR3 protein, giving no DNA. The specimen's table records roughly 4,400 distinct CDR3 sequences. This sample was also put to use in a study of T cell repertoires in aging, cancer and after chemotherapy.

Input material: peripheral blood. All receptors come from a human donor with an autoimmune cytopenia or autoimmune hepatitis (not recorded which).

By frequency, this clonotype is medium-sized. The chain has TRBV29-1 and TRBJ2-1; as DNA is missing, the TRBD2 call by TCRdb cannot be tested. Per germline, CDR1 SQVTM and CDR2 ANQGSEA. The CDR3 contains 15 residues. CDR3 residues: CSVVSGLPFYNEQFF.

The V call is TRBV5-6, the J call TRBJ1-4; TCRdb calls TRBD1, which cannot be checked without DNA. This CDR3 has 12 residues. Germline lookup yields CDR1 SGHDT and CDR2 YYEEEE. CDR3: CASSDTGPKLFF.

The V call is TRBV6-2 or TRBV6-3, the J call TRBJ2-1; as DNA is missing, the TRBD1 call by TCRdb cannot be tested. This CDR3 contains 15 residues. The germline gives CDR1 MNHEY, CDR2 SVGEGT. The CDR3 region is CASSKRGLTNNEQFF.

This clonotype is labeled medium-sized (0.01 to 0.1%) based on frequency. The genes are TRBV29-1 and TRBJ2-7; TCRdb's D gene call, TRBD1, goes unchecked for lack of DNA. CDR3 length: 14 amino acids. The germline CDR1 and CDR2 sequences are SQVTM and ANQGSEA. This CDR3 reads CSVDFQGETYEQYF.

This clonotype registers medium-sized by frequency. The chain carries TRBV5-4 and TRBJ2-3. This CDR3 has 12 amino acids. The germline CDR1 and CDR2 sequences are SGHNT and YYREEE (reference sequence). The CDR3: CASSSVGDTQYF. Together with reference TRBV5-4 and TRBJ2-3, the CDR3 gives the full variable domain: ETGVTQSPTHLIKTRGQQVTLRCSSQSGHNTVSWYQQALGQGPQFIFQYYREEENGRGNFPPRFSGLQFPNYSSELNVNALELDDSALYLCASSSVGDTQYFGPGTRLTVL.

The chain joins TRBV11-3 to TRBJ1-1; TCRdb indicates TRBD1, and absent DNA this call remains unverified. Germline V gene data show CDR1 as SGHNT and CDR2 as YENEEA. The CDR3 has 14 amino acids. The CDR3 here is CASSSQDRGSEAFF.

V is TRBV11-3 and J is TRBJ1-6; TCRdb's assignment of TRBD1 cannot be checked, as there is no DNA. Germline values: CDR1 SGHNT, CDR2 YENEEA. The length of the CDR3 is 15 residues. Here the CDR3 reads CASRNQGGSNSPLHF.

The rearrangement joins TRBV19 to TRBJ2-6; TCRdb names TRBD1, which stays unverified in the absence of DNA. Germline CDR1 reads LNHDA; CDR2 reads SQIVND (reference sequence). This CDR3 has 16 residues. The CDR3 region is CASSIGQGPGANVLTF.

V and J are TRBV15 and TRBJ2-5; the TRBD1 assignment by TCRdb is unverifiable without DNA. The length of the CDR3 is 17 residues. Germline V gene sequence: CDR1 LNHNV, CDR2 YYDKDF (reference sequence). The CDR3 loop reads CATGGWRDRPLDETQYF.

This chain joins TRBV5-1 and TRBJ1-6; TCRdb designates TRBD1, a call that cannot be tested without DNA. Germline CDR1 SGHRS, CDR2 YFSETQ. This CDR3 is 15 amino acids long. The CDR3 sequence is CASSQGQGAGSPLHF.

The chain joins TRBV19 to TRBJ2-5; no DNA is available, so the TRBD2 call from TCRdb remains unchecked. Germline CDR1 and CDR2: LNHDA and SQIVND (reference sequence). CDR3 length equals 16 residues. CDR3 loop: CASSINRAGGQETQYF.

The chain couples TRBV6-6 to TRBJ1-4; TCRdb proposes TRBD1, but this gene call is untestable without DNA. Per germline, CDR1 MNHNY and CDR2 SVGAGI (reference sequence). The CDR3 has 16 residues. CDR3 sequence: CASSIGTRRSNEKLFF.

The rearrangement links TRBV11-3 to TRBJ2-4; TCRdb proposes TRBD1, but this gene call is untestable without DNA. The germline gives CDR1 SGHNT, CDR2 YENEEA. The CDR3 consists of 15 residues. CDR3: CASSLGGTGADIQYF.

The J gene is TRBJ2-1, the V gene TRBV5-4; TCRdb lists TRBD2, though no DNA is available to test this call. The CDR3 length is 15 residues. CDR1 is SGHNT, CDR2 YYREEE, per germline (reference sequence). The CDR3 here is CASSLGARIEDEQFF.

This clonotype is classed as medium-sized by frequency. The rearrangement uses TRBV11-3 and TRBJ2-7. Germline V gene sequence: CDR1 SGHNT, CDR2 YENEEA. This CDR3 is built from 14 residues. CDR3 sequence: CASDDRGTRDEQYF.

The CDR3 loop is CASSLWANEKLFF. V gene TRBV12-3 or TRBV12-4 combines with J gene TRBJ1-4. The CDR3 covers 13 residues.

The CDR3 protein is CASSLPWDGSTDTQYF. The chain combines TRBV5-1 with TRBJ2-3; without DNA, the TCRdb call of TRBD1 cannot be checked. CDR1 is SGHRS, CDR2 YFSETQ, per germline. This CDR3 comprises 16 residues.

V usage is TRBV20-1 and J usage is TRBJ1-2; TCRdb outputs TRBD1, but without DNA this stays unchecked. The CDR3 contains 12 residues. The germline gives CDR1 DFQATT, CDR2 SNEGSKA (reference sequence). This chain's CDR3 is CSGAQGRYGYTF.

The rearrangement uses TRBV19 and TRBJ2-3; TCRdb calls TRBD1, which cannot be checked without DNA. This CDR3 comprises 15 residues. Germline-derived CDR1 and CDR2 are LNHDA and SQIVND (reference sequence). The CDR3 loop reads CASSSYRAATDTQYF.

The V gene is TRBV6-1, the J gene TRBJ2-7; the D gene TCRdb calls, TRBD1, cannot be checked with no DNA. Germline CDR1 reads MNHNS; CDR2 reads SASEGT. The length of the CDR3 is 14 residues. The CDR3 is CASINRGFPYEQYF.

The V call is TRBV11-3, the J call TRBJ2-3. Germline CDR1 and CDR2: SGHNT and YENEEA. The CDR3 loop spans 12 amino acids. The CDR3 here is CASSWQSDTQYF. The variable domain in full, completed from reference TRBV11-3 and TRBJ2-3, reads EAGVVQSPRYKIIEKKQPVAFWCNPISGHNTLYWYLQNLGQGPELLIRYENEEAVDDSQLPKDRFSAERLKGVDSTLKIQPAELGDSAVYLCASSWQSDTQYFGPGTRLTVL.

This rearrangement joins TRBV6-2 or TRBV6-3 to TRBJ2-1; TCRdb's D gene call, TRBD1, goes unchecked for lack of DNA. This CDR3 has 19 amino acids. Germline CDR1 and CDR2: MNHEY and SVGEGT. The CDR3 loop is CASSYSITRTGGSWVEQFF.

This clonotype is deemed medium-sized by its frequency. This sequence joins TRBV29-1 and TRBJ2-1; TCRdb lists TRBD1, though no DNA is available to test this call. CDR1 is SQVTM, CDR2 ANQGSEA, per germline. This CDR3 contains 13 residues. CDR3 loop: CSVELGQGVLEFF.

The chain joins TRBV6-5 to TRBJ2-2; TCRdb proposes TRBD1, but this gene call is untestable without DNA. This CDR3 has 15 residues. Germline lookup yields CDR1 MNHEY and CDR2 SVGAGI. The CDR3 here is CASRPDRIKTGELFF.

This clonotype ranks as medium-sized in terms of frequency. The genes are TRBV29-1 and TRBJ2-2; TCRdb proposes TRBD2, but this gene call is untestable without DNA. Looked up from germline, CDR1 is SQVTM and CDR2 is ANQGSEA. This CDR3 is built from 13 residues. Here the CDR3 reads CSVAGAHTGELFF.

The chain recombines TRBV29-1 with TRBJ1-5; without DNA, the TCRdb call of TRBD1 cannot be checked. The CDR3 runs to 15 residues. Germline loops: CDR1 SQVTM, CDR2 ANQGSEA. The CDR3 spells CSVVPETDSNQPQHF.

The CDR3 sequence is CASSYEAGGDTGELFF. The chain has TRBV6-5 and TRBJ2-2; TCRdb designates TRBD2, a call that cannot be tested without DNA. Germline V CDR1 and CDR2: MNHEY, SVGAGI. This CDR3 comprises 16 residues.

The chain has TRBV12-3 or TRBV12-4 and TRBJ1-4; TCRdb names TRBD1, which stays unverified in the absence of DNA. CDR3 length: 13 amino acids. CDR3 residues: CASSVAGTEKLFF.